This paragraph reports one T cell receptor beta chain. The record originates from a study of blood T cell repertoires in COVID-19. Germline V gives CDR1 LNHDA, CDR2 SQIVND (reference sequence). CDR3 length: 15 residues. The V and J ends lost 7 bases and 7 bases respectively, with 19 bases between them. Profiled with immunoSEQ multiplex PCR; TCRdb holds only in-frame clones, not every one. Altogether 210,000 or so clones are present, under 85% being singletons, with the ten largest covering over 6%. This sequence originates from a woman of 80 years or more with COVID-19, enrolled during active disease. The V gene is TRBV19, the J gene TRBJ1-4; maybe TRBD1 (6 bases). The sample taken for sequencing was peripheral blood. This CDR3 reads CASKKSTGLVEKLFF. The DNA for the CDR3 is TGTGCCAGTAAGAAATCGACAGGACTCGTTGAAAAACTGTTTTTT.